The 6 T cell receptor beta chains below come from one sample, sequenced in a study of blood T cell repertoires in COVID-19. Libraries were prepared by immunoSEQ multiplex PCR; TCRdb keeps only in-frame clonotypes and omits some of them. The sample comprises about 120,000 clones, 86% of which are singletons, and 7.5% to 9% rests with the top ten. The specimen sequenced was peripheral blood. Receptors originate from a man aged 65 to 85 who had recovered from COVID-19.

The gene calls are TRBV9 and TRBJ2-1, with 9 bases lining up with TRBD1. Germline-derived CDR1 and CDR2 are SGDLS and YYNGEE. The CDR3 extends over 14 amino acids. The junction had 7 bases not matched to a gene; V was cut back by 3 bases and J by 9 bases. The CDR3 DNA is TGTGCCAGCAGCGGCGGGACAGGGTCTCGTGAGCAGTTCTTC. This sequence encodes CASSGGTGSREQFF.

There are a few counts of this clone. The CDR3 region has the DNA TGCAGCGTTGAAGAGGGACACCTCTATGGCTACACCTTC. Translated, it gives CSVEEGHLYGYTF. The chain links TRBV29-1 to TRBJ1-2; perhaps TRBD1 as D (6 bases). This CDR3 region has 13 residues. V was trimmed by 0 bases and J by 4 bases, leaving 9 bases between them. The germline gives CDR1 SQVTM, CDR2 ANQGSEA. Full variable domain (remainder filled in from reference TRBV29-1 and TRBJ1-2): SAVISQKPSRDICQRGTSLTIQCQVDSQVTMMFWYRQQPGQSLTLIATANQGSEATYESGFVIDKFPISRPNLTFSTLTVSNMSPEDSSIYLCSVEEGHLYGYTFGSGTRLTVV.

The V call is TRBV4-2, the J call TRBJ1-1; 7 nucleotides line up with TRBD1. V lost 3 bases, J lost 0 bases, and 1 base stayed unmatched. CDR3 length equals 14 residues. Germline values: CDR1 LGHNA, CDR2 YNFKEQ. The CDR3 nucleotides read TGTGCCAGCAGCCAGACAGGGCTGAACACTGAAGCTTTCTTT. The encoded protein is CASSQTGLNTEAFF.

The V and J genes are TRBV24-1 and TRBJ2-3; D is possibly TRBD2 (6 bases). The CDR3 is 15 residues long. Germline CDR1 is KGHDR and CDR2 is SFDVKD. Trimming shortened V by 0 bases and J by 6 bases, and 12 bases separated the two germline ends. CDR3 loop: CATSDLYGRGDTQYF. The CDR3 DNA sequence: TGTGCCACCAGTGATTTGTACGGGAGAGGTGATACGCAGTATTTT.

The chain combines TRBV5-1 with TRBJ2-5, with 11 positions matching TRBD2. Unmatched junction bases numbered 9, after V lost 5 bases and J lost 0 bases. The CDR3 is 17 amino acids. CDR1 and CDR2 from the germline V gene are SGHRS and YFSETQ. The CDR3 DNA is TGCGCCAGCAGGGCACTAGCGGGGGCCTCGTACCAAGAGACCCAGTACTTC. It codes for CASRALAGASYQETQYF.

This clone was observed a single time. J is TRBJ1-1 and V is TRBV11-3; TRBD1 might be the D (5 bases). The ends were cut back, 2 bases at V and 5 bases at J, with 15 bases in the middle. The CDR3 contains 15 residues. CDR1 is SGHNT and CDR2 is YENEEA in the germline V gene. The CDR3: CASSLNAGGDTEAFF. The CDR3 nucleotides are TGTGCCAGCAGCTTAAACGCCGGGGGTGATACTGAAGCTTTCTTT.